This T cell receptor beta chain comes out of a study of cytomegalovirus exposure and HLA in healthy donors. Study observations and caveats: It was shown in a later analysis that HLA-associated TCR beta chains were more clonally expanded than other, equally common chains. Sequencing likely produced, as an artifact, a cluster of highly shared sequence variants.

Trimming took 10 bases from V and 3 from J, leaving 9 bases between them. Germline CDR1 and CDR2: MDHEN and SYDVKM. There are 11 residues in the CDR3. Primers: 60 Vbeta forward and 13 Jbeta reverse. Sequenced by immunoSEQ multiplex PCR; TCRdb stores in-frame clones only, minus some. The sample contains some 200,000 clones, around 68% of which appear only once. Worth noting for this clone: Its antigen is undetermined.

The chain is built from TRBV28 and TRBJ1-1; D uncertain. The receptor comes from a man aged 35 to 55 in good health and CMV-seronegative. Sequencing was done on a sample of PBMCs. The CDR3 sequence is CATNRDTEAFF. In DNA form, the CDR3 reads TGTGCCACCAACCGGGACACTGAAGCTTTCTTT.